The 16 T cell receptor beta chains below come from one sample, sequenced in a study of blood T cells in healthy people across ages. Through a sample-barcoded 5' primer and a J-beta primer mix, a second PCR was run for roughly 6 to 12 cycles. TCRdb recomputed calls from the 5' RACE reads with MiXCR, one row per CDR3 protein. The data show around 990,000 distinct CDR3 sequences, 35% to 45% seen once. What was sequenced was blood. Receptors originate from a man aged 18 to 35 in good health.

The rearrangement uses TRBV7-3 and TRBJ2-2; 12 nucleotides match TRBD1. Looked up from germline, CDR1 is SGHTA and CDR2 is FQGTGA. After removal of 0 bases from V and 7 bases from J, the junction contained 3 bases not matched to a gene. CDR3 length equals 16 residues. The CDR3 here is CASSLTGQGAFGELFF. DNA of the CDR3: TGTGCCAGCAGCTTAACGGGACAGGGGGCGTTCGGGGAGCTGTTTTTT.

Comments on this clonotype: One end of the junction varies from germline; a read error may be responsible. The chain is built from TRBV12-3 or TRBV12-4 and TRBJ1-2; 11 bases are shared with TRBD1. The CDR3 is 15 amino acids. The CDR3 spells CANSLDRGRVYGYTF. The CDR3, as DNA: TGTGCCAACAGTTTGGACAGGGGGCGAGTCTATGGCTACACCTTC.

This clonotype came up many times. The chain uses TRBV7-6 and TRBJ2-3, with D unclear. Trimming removed 6 bases at V and 4 bases at J, with 11 bases between. The CDR3 has 13 residues. In germline, CDR1 is SGHVS, CDR2 FNYEAQ. CDR3 sequence: CASSFRIADTQYF. CDR3 nucleotides: TGTGCCAGCAGTTTCCGGATCGCAGATACGCAGTATTTT.

The V gene is TRBV20-1, the J gene TRBJ2-1; D gene ambiguous. The CDR3 consists of 11 residues. The V end was cut by 4 bases, the J end by 10 bases, with 11 bases between. The germline gives CDR1 DFQATT, CDR2 SNEGSKA (reference sequence). Written as DNA, the CDR3 is TGCAGTGCTAAGGAAGATTACGAGCAGTTCTTC. Translation gives CSAKEDYEQFF.

There are a few counts of this clonotype. V gene TRBV27 combines with J gene TRBJ2-6; D gene ambiguous. CDR1 and CDR2 from the germline V gene are MNHEY and SMNVEV (reference sequence). V was clipped by 1 base and J by 0 bases, with 13 bases between them. This CDR3 has 18 residues. DNA for the CDR3: TGTGCCAGCAGTTTATATAGGCCCATTAACTCTGGGGCCAACGTCCTGACTTTC. Translated: CASSLYRPINSGANVLTF.

This clonotype was seen a handful of times. CDR3 loop: CASSYTLAGSYQETQYF. The CDR3 DNA reads TGTGCCAGCAGTTACACTCTAGCGGGGTCATACCAAGAGACCCAGTACTTC. V and J are TRBV6-5 and TRBJ2-5; 9 positions match TRBD2. This CDR3 contains 17 residues. Germline-derived CDR1 and CDR2 are MNHEY and SVGAGI. Losses at the gene ends were 2 bases for V and 0 bases for J; bases not matched to a gene: 7.

The V gene is TRBV6-6, the J gene TRBJ1-4, with 9 bases aligning to TRBD1. Trimming cost V 4 bases and J 8 bases; bases outside gene matches: 8. CDR3 length: 15 amino acids. CDR1 MNHNY and CDR2 SVGAGI come from the germline V gene (reference sequence). The CDR3, as DNA: TGTGCCAGCAGTTCGGACAGGGGCTCAGAGGAAAAACTGTTTTTT. This gives the protein CASSSDRGSEEKLFF.

This chain joins TRBV3-1 and TRBJ2-6; no clear D gene. The length of the CDR3 is 16 residues. From germline, CDR1 is LGHDT and CDR2 YNNKEL (reference sequence). V gave up 1 base and J gave up 2 bases, with 9 bases separating them. CDR3: CASSQGMRTGANVLTF. The CDR3 region has the DNA TGTGCCAGCAGCCAAGGAATGCGTACTGGGGCCAACGTCCTGACTTTC.

V and J are TRBV7-2 and TRBJ2-3; TRBD2 matches 9 bases. CDR3 size: 18 residues. CDR1 is SGHTA, CDR2 FQGNSA, per germline. V lost 5 bases, J lost 0 bases, and 12 bases stayed unmatched. This chain's CDR3 is CASSRTLASGISTDTQYF. In DNA, the CDR3 is TGTGCCAGCAGCCGAACACTAGCTAGCGGGATTAGCACAGATACGCAGTATTTT.

This clonotype was seen many times. V usage is TRBV20-1 and J usage is TRBJ2-3; perhaps TRBD1 as D (6 bases). The germline V gene encodes CDR1 DFQATT and CDR2 SNEGSKA (reference sequence). The CDR3 extends over 14 amino acids. Trimming stripped 3 bases from V and 0 bases from J, with 10 bases between. CDR3 sequence (DNA): TGCAGTGCTAGGAGGGGGTCTAGCACAGATACGCAGTATTTT. Its protein product is CSARRGSSTDTQYF.

At least ten counts were recorded for this clonotype. In DNA, the CDR3 is TGTGCCAGCAGTGACAGGGGTGAGCAGTTCTTC. This translates into CASSDRGEQFF. J is TRBJ2-1 and V is TRBV12-3 or TRBV12-4, with 8 bases identical to TRBD1. With V trimmed by 5 bases and J by 9 bases, 0 bases remained unmatched. The CDR3 sequence is 11 residues long.

V and J are TRBV12-3 or TRBV12-4 and TRBJ2-7; D may be TRBD1 or TRBD2 (6 bases each). V was shortened by 5 bases and J by 1 base, with 12 bases between the two germline ends. The CDR3 length is 14 residues. The DNA of the CDR3 is TGTGCCAGCAGTACGGGGGCGACTTCCTACGAGCAGTACTTC. Encoded protein: CASSTGATSYEQYF.

This clonotype was found many times. This chain uses TRBV2 with TRBJ2-3; 7 bases line up with TRBD1. The V segment lost 2 bases and the J segment 4 bases; nucleotides outside the gene matches: 3. The CDR3 spans 14 residues. CDR1 and CDR2 from the germline V gene are SNHLY and FYNNEI. The CDR3 sequence: CASSENRGPDTQYF. The CDR3 region has the DNA TGTGCCAGCAGTGAAAACAGGGGTCCAGATACGCAGTATTTT.

This clonotype was seen only a few times. This sequence joins TRBV20-1 and TRBJ1-5; 8 bases fit TRBD1. The germline V gene encodes CDR1 DFQATT and CDR2 SNEGSKA (reference sequence). Losses at the gene ends were 1 base for V and 1 base for J; bases not matched to a gene: 9. The CDR3 is 17 residues long. CDR3 in DNA: TGCAGTGCTAGAGGTGAGGACAGGGTTGGGAGCAATCAGCCCCAGCATTTT. This translates into CSARGEDRVGSNQPQHF.

The rearrangement joins TRBV13 to TRBJ2-2, with 9 bases fitting TRBD1. Losses at the gene ends were 0 bases for V and 6 bases for J; bases not matched to a gene: 2. Germline V lookup: CDR1 PRHDT, CDR2 FYEKMQ (reference sequence). This CDR3 has 15 amino acids. For the CDR3, the DNA is TGTGCCAGCAGCTTAGGACAGGGGGCGTCCGGGGAGCTGTTTTTT. As protein: CASSLGQGASGELFF. The whole variable domain, remainder taken from reference TRBV13 and TRBJ2-2, is AAGVIQSPRHLIKEKRETATLKCYPIPRHDTVYWYQQGPGQDPQFLISFYEKMQSDKGSIPDRFSAQQFSDYHSELNMSSLELGDSALYFCASSLGQGASGELFFGEGSRLTVL.

The table lists this clonotype with a few counts. The chain uses TRBV29-1 and TRBJ1-4; D is unclear. Germline CDR1 SQVTM, CDR2 ANQGSEA. Trimming left V 7 bases short and J 8 bases short, with 17 bases between. The CDR3 contains 13 residues. The DNA for the CDR3 is TGCAGCGGTGGACGGACGGCCGGAGAAAAACTGTTTTTT. Protein: CSGGRTAGEKLFF.